These T cell receptor beta chains were read from a single sample in a study of blood T cell repertoires in COVID-19. Clones were sequenced by immunoSEQ multiplex PCR, and TCRdb holds only the in-frame ones, with some missing. The table shows about 120,000 clones, with roughly 80% occurring only once. The sequenced sample was peripheral blood. The receptors come from a man aged 25 to 40 with acute or convalescent COVID-19. The CDR3 runs from the conserved cysteine through the conserved F or W. Fields, in order: J gene, D gene, clone size, V gene, CDR3 DNA, CDR3 protein. A D gene is named only where the DNA matches it firmly. Only part of the rows carry a size: once, few, many, or a class if the clone is expanded.

j_call: TRBJ2-2
d_call: .
clone_size: .
v_call: TRBV12-3/TRBV12-4
cdr3_nt: TGTGCCAGCAGTCGGGTCGGGGAGCTGTTTTTT
cdr3_aa: CASSRVGELFF

j_call: TRBJ1-2
d_call: .
clone_size: once
v_call: TRBV9
cdr3_nt: TGTGCCAGCAGGGCAGGGGCGACCTATGGCTACACCTTC
cdr3_aa: CASRAGATYGYTF

j_call: TRBJ2-5
d_call: TRBD2
clone_size: few
v_call: TRBV30
cdr3_nt: TGTGCCTGGAGCGCGGGGGGGGGCACAGAGACCCAGTACTTC
cdr3_aa: CAWSAGGGTETQYF

j_call: TRBJ1-4
d_call: TRBD1
clone_size: .
v_call: TRBV5-5
cdr3_nt: TGTGCCAGCAGCTTCGGGACAGGGGGCTTTGGTGAAAAACTGTTTTTT
cdr3_aa: CASSFGTGGFGEKLFF

j_call: TRBJ2-2
d_call: .
clone_size: .
v_call: TRBV10-3
cdr3_nt: TGTGCCATCAGTGAGTCAGGGAGTAGAGGGGAGCTGTTTTTT
cdr3_aa: CAISESGSRGELFF

j_call: TRBJ1-3
d_call: .
clone_size: .
v_call: TRBV2
cdr3_nt: TGTGCCAGCAGCAATGAGGGTGGAAACACCATATATTTT
cdr3_aa: CASSNEGGNTIYF

j_call: TRBJ1-2
d_call: TRBD1
clone_size: .
v_call: TRBV6-5
cdr3_nt: TGTGCCAGCAGACCTCGGACAGGAGTCTATGGCTACACCTTC
cdr3_aa: CASRPRTGVYGYTF

j_call: TRBJ1-2
d_call: .
clone_size: once
v_call: TRBV25-1
cdr3_nt: TGTGCCAGCAGGGGGACATGGCGAGGGGACTATGGCTACACCTTC
cdr3_aa: CASRGTWRGDYGYTF

j_call: TRBJ2-3
d_call: TRBD1
clone_size: .
v_call: TRBV7-2
cdr3_nt: TGTGCCAGCAGCTCCACGGGACAGAGCACAGGGTCCGAAAGGCGTACGCAGTATTTT
cdr3_aa: CASSSTGQSTGSERRTQYF

j_call: TRBJ2-1
d_call: TRBD1
clone_size: .
v_call: TRBV25-1
cdr3_nt: TGTGCCAGCAGTGTCAAGACAGGGGGCACCTACAATGAGCAGTTCTTC
cdr3_aa: CASSVKTGGTYNEQFF

j_call: TRBJ2-5
d_call: .
clone_size: few
v_call: TRBV9
cdr3_nt: TGTGCCAGCAGCGTAGCCCCGGAGGAGACCCAGTACTTC
cdr3_aa: CASSVAPEETQYF

j_call: TRBJ1-2
d_call: .
clone_size: .
v_call: TRBV12-3/TRBV12-4
cdr3_nt: TGTGCCAGCAGTTTAAGTCGGGACTATGGCTACACCTTC
cdr3_aa: CASSLSRDYGYTF

j_call: TRBJ2-7
d_call: TRBD1
clone_size: .
v_call: TRBV7-6
cdr3_nt: TGTGCCAGCAGCCCCCCGGGACAGTACTCCTACGAGCAGTACTTC
cdr3_aa: CASSPPGQYSYEQYF

j_call: TRBJ1-2
d_call: .
clone_size: .
v_call: TRBV30
cdr3_nt: TGTGCCTGGGAGCGTCACACCTTC
cdr3_aa: CAWERHTF

j_call: TRBJ1-6
d_call: .
clone_size: .
v_call: TRBV6-5
cdr3_nt: TGTGCCAGCTCGTCGCCGGGTGAACCCCTCCACTTT
cdr3_aa: CASSSPGEPLHF

j_call: TRBJ1-1
d_call: .
clone_size: once
v_call: TRBV19
cdr3_nt: TGTGCCAGTAGTATGGGGGGGGAGTTGAACACTGAAGCTTTCTTT
cdr3_aa: CASSMGGELNTEAFF

j_call: TRBJ1-1
d_call: .
clone_size: once
v_call: TRBV6-5
cdr3_nt: TGTGCCAGCAGTTACTCGGGCGGGGGTACTGAAGCTTTCTTT
cdr3_aa: CASSYSGGGTEAFF

j_call: TRBJ1-5
d_call: TRBD1
clone_size: .
v_call: TRBV4-2
cdr3_nt: TGTGCCAGCAGCCCCGGGACAGGCGAAAATCAGCCCCAGCATTTT
cdr3_aa: CASSPGTGENQPQHF

j_call: TRBJ1-4
d_call: .
clone_size: .
v_call: TRBV6-2/TRBV6-3
cdr3_nt: TGTGCCAGCAGCCGACGGCAGGGTGGTGAAAAACTGTTTTTT
cdr3_aa: CASSRRQGGEKLFF

j_call: TRBJ2-5
d_call: .
clone_size: .
v_call: TRBV30
cdr3_nt: TGTGCCTGGAGGTCCGGGAAGTACCAAGAGACCCAGTACTTC
cdr3_aa: CAWRSGKYQETQYF

j_call: TRBJ1-2
d_call: TRBD1
clone_size: once
v_call: TRBV19
cdr3_nt: TGTGCCAGTATGCGTGACAGGGGACTTTATGGCTACACCTTC
cdr3_aa: CASMRDRGLYGYTF

j_call: TRBJ1-3
d_call: .
clone_size: .
v_call: TRBV12-3/TRBV12-4
cdr3_nt: TGTGCCAGTCCCAGGGTTGGAAACACCATATATTTT
cdr3_aa: CASPRVGNTIYF

j_call: TRBJ1-2
d_call: .
clone_size: few
v_call: TRBV19
cdr3_nt: TGTGCCAGTGGCCAGGGACATTATGGCTACACCTTC
cdr3_aa: CASGQGHYGYTF

j_call: TRBJ1-2
d_call: .
clone_size: .
v_call: TRBV6-6
cdr3_nt: TGTGCCAGCAGTAGTCCCCCGCGTGGCTACACCTTC
cdr3_aa: CASSSPPRGYTF

j_call: TRBJ2-1
d_call: .
clone_size: .
v_call: TRBV9
cdr3_nt: TGTGCCAGCAGCGTAGTCAATTCCCCGGGCTACAATGAGCAGTTCTTC
cdr3_aa: CASSVVNSPGYNEQFF

j_call: TRBJ2-1
d_call: TRBD2
clone_size: .
v_call: TRBV7-2
cdr3_nt: TGTGCCAGCAGCTTAGAGGTAGCGGGAGTGGGTAATGAGCAGTTCTTC
cdr3_aa: CASSLEVAGVGNEQFF

j_call: TRBJ2-1
d_call: .
clone_size: once
v_call: TRBV7-2
cdr3_nt: TGTGCCAGCAGCTCCAGTCGGGAGAGGTCCTACAATGAGCAGTTCTTC
cdr3_aa: CASSSSRERSYNEQFF

j_call: TRBJ2-7
d_call: .
clone_size: once
v_call: TRBV12-3/TRBV12-4
cdr3_nt: TGTGCCAGCAGCCCAGGGGTCTACGAGCAGTACTTC
cdr3_aa: CASSPGVYEQYF

j_call: TRBJ2-1
d_call: TRBD2
clone_size: .
v_call: TRBV7-3
cdr3_nt: TGTGCCAGCAGCTTAAATGGACTAGCGAGCGATGAGCAGTTCTTC
cdr3_aa: CASSLNGLASDEQFF

j_call: TRBJ1-2
d_call: .
clone_size: .
v_call: TRBV19
cdr3_nt: TGTGCCAGTAGTATCGCCCGTCGGGGGGACTATGGCTACACCTTC
cdr3_aa: CASSIARRGDYGYTF

j_call: TRBJ1-3
d_call: TRBD1
clone_size: .
v_call: TRBV27
cdr3_nt: TGTGCCAGCAGTTTGGTTGGGACAGCGGGAAACACCATATATTTT
cdr3_aa: CASSLVGTAGNTIYF

j_call: TRBJ1-1
d_call: TRBD1
clone_size: .
v_call: TRBV27
cdr3_nt: TGTGCCAGCAGTGTCCCACAGGGGGCGAACACTGAAGCTTTCTTT
cdr3_aa: CASSVPQGANTEAFF

j_call: TRBJ1-5
d_call: .
clone_size: once
v_call: TRBV6-5
cdr3_nt: TGTGCCAGCGGCCTCCAGCCCCAGCATTTT
cdr3_aa: CASGLQPQHF

j_call: TRBJ1-4
d_call: TRBD1
clone_size: .
v_call: TRBV6-6
cdr3_nt: TGTGCCAGCAACCAACAGGGGCCCACTAATGAAAAACTGTTTTTT
cdr3_aa: CASNQQGPTNEKLFF

j_call: TRBJ1-2
d_call: .
clone_size: few
v_call: TRBV6-2/TRBV6-3
cdr3_nt: TGTGCCAGCAGTTATTCCGAAAACCTTGAGGGCTACACCTTC
cdr3_aa: CASSYSENLEGYTF

j_call: TRBJ2-1
d_call: .
clone_size: .
v_call: TRBV27
cdr3_nt: TGTGCCAGCAGTTTATCCCCTACTTACAATGAGCAGTTCTTC
cdr3_aa: CASSLSPTYNEQFF

j_call: TRBJ2-3
d_call: TRBD2
clone_size: .
v_call: TRBV7-9
cdr3_nt: TGTGCCAGCAGCCCCACGGGGTTGCGGGGGGGCGTCACAGATACGCAGTATTTT
cdr3_aa: CASSPTGLRGGVTDTQYF

j_call: TRBJ2-5
d_call: TRBD2
clone_size: .
v_call: TRBV2
cdr3_nt: TGTGCCAGCAGCTCCGGACTAGCGGTTCTCGGGGCCCAGTACTTC
cdr3_aa: CASSSGLAVLGAQYF

j_call: TRBJ1-2
d_call: TRBD1
clone_size: .
v_call: TRBV6-1
cdr3_nt: TGTGCCAGCAGTGAAAGAGGGACAGGGCTTTATGGCTACACCTTC
cdr3_aa: CASSERGTGLYGYTF

j_call: TRBJ1-1
d_call: .
clone_size: .
v_call: TRBV19
cdr3_nt: TGTGCCAGTAGTATAGCTGGGTCGGGCACTGAAGCTTTCTTT
cdr3_aa: CASSIAGSGTEAFF

j_call: TRBJ2-1
d_call: TRBD2
clone_size: .
v_call: TRBV30
cdr3_nt: TGTGCCTGGAGTTCACGGGCTAGCGGGAGTTTGCTCTTC
cdr3_aa: CAWSSRASGSLLF

j_call: TRBJ2-7
d_call: .
clone_size: .
v_call: TRBV20-1
cdr3_nt: TGCAGTGCTAGGGGGGGATACGAGCAGTACTTC
cdr3_aa: CSARGGYEQYF

j_call: TRBJ2-1
d_call: TRBD2
clone_size: .
v_call: TRBV28
cdr3_nt: TGTGCCAGCAGTTGGATGGTTAGCGGGGGGCTCTACAATGAGCAGTTCTTC
cdr3_aa: CASSWMVSGGLYNEQFF

j_call: TRBJ2-1
d_call: .
clone_size: .
v_call: TRBV24-1
cdr3_nt: TGTGCCACCAGTGACGGGGGACGGGGTGAGCAGTTCTTC
cdr3_aa: CATSDGGRGEQFF

j_call: TRBJ2-3
d_call: TRBD2
clone_size: .
v_call: TRBV6-1
cdr3_nt: TGTGCCAGCAGTGCGGAACTAATGGTAGCGGGATCAGATACGCAGTATTTT
cdr3_aa: CASSAELMVAGSDTQYF

j_call: TRBJ2-6
d_call: .
clone_size: once
v_call: TRBV11-2
cdr3_nt: TGTGCCAGCAGCTCACGGAGGCAGCCTAGAGCCAACGTCCTGACTTTC
cdr3_aa: CASSSRRQPRANVLTF

j_call: TRBJ2-7
d_call: .
clone_size: .
v_call: TRBV4-2
cdr3_nt: TGTGCCAGCAGCCCCCTCCCCGACAGTTCCTACGAGCAGTACTTC
cdr3_aa: CASSPLPDSSYEQYF